Shown below are 20 T cell receptor beta chains from a single sample sequenced in a study of control samples from healthy donors and cancer patients. This table comes from immunoSEQ multiplex PCR, and its TCRdb copy is limited to in-frame clones, with some not included. Among 180,000 or so clones listed, about 93% were seen once. Specimen: blood. These TCRs come from a woman aged 55-69 years in good health.

This chain uses TRBV5-4 with TRBJ2-2; D is ambiguous. V shed 2 bases and J shed 5 bases, with 13 bases lying between them. The CDR3 has 15 residues. CDR1 SGHNT and CDR2 YYREEE come from the germline V gene (reference sequence). In DNA form, the CDR3 reads TGTGCCAGCAGCTTAATCGAGTTTGGGACCGGGGAGCTGTTTTTT. Protein: CASSLIEFGTGELFF.

V usage is TRBV6-5 and J usage is TRBJ1-1; D gene ambiguous. The CDR3 sequence is 14 residues long. Per the germline V gene, CDR1 is MNHEY and CDR2 is SVGAGI. Trimming removed 3 bases at V and 2 bases at J, with 10 bases between. CDR3 amino acids: CASSYGQANTEAFF. The CDR3 region has the DNA TGTGCCAGCAGTTATGGGCAGGCCAACACTGAAGCTTTCTTT.

This chain links TRBV7-9 with TRBJ1-2; 8 nucleotides match TRBD1. V dropped 1 base and J dropped 8; count of bases not matched to a gene: 9. Per germline, CDR1 SEHNR and CDR2 FQNEAQ (reference sequence). The CDR3 totals 15 residues. Written as DNA, the CDR3 is TGTGCCAGCAGCTTAGATACCGGGACAGGTTGGGGCTACACCTTC. It specifies CASSLDTGTGWGYTF.

This clone was found once. Compared with germline, one end of the junction differs, possibly owing to a read error. The V call is TRBV7-7, the J call TRBJ2-3; D might be TRBD2 (7 bases). The CDR3 is 15 residues long. From germline, CDR1 is SSHAT and CDR2 FNYEAQ (reference sequence). CDR3 sequence reads: CASSSGGGEHDTQYF. In nucleotides, the CDR3 is TGTGCTAGCAGCTCCGGAGGGGGGGAGCACGATACGCAGTATTTT.

This rearrangement joins TRBV5-1 to TRBJ2-6; the D gene is possibly TRBD2 (5 bases). The CDR3 is made up of 17 amino acids. Trimming removed 1 base from V and 0 bases from J, with 11 bases in between. Germline CDR1 SGHRS, CDR2 YFSETQ. In nucleotides, the CDR3 is TGCGCCAGCAGCTTGCGGGGAGTGAGCTCTGGGGCCAACGTCCTGACTTTC. Protein product: CASSLRGVSSGANVLTF. Full variable domain (rest looked up from reference TRBV5-1 and TRBJ2-6): KAGVTQTPRYLIKTRGQQVTLSCSPISGHRSVSWYQQTPGQGLQFLFEYFSETQRNKGNFPGRFSGRQFSNSRSEMNVSTLELGDSALYLCASSLRGVSSGANVLTFGAGSRLTVL.

The rearrangement joins TRBV10-2 to TRBJ1-6, with D maybe TRBD1 (6 bases). This CDR3 region has 16 residues. Looked up from germline, CDR1 is WSHSY and CDR2 is SAAADI. V was clipped by 2 bases and J by 2 bases, with 10 bases between them. For the CDR3, the DNA is TGCGCCAGCAGTGAGGGGGGCATGGCCTATAATTCACCCCTCCACTTT. Its protein is CASSEGGMAYNSPLHF.

This clone has only one observation. Other DNA sequences in the same sample also yield this CDR3. This sequence joins TRBV5-4 and TRBJ2-2; no definite D call. Between the trimmed V and J ends, which lost 3 bases and 2 bases, there was a span of 14 bases. The CDR3 totals 16 residues. Germline V gene data show CDR1 as SGHNT and CDR2 as YYREEE (reference sequence). This CDR3 is CASSSGSWKNTGELFF. For the CDR3, the DNA is TGTGCCAGCAGCTCCGGGTCCTGGAAAAACACCGGGGAGCTGTTTTTT.

The chain joins TRBV2 to TRBJ1-2; 8 bases map to TRBD1. The CDR3 is 15 residues long. From germline, CDR1 is SNHLY and CDR2 FYNNEI. Trimming removed 3 bases from V and 6 bases from J; junction bases left unmatched: 9. The CDR3 nucleotides read TGTGCCAGCAGTGACTCGGACAGGGTGTTAGATGGCTACACCTTC. Its protein product is CASSDSDRVLDGYTF.

This clone showed up just once. The V gene is TRBV18, the J gene TRBJ1-5; the D is unclear. The germline V gene has CDR1 KGHSH and CDR2 LQKENI. This CDR3 contains 13 residues. V was trimmed by 5 bases and J by 2 bases, leaving 7 bases between them. CDR3 nucleotides: TGTGCCAGCTCAGACACCCGCAATCAGCCCCAGCATTTT. Translated: CASSDTRNQPQHF.

The CDR3 bases are TGCGCCAGCAGCCAAGACCCACCGTCTAGCGGGCGGGGAGATACGCAGTATTTT. Protein sequence: CASSQDPPSSGRGDTQYF. The V gene is TRBV4-3, the J gene TRBJ2-3; 8 bases fit TRBD2. The CDR3 extends over 18 amino acids. CDR1 is LGHNA, CDR2 YSLEER, per germline. Trimming removed 0 bases from V and 5 bases from J; junction bases left unmatched: 13.

The rearrangement uses TRBV5-4 and TRBJ1-5, with a weak D call TRBD1 (5 bases). Trimming stripped 1 base from V and 4 bases from J, with 6 bases between. The germline gives CDR1 SGHNT, CDR2 YYREEE (reference sequence). The CDR3 sequence is 13 residues long. CDR3 nucleotide sequence: TGTGCCAGCAGCTTGCAGGGAAATCAGCCCCAGCATTTT. This translates into CASSLQGNQPQHF.

The CDR3 is CASSPRKGSYEQYF. The CDR3 DNA reads as TGCGCCAGCAGCCCCCGGAAGGGCTCCTACGAGCAGTACTTC. The J gene is TRBJ2-7, the V gene TRBV4-1; D ambiguous. The CDR3 consists of 14 residues. Germline-derived CDR1 and CDR2 are MGHRA and YSYEKL. The V gene lost 4 bases and the J gene lost 0 bases, with 10 bases spanning the gap.

V usage is TRBV2 and J usage is TRBJ1-1; unclear D gene. This CDR3 is built from 13 residues. Germline V CDR1 and CDR2: SNHLY, FYNNEI. Trimming removed 3 bases at V and 5 bases at J, with 10 bases between. The CDR3 reads CASSEREVTEAFF. The CDR3 nucleotides read TGTGCCAGCAGTGAGAGGGAGGTAACTGAAGCTTTCTTT.

The V and J genes are TRBV7-3 and TRBJ2-2, with TRBD1 identical over 8 bases. The length of the CDR3 is 15 residues. V trimming: 2 bases; J trimming: 4 bases; junction bases outside the gene matches: 3. The germline V gene has CDR1 SGHTA and CDR2 FQGTGA. The CDR3 here is CASSLVGQGTGELFF. CDR3 DNA sequence: TGTGCCAGCAGCTTAGTTGGACAGGGCACCGGGGAGCTGTTTTTT.

The chain has TRBV18 and TRBJ2-3; no reliable D call. V gave up 3 bases and J gave up 0 bases, with 4 bases separating them. Per the germline V gene, CDR1 is KGHSH and CDR2 is LQKENI. This CDR3 has 13 residues. The CDR3, as DNA: TGTGCCAGCTCACCGGGAAGCACAGATACGCAGTATTTT. This codes for CASSPGSTDTQYF.

The rearrangement joins TRBV6-2 or TRBV6-3 to TRBJ2-7, with a weak D call TRBD1 (6 bases). V was shortened by 0 bases and J by 4 bases, with 13 bases between the two germline ends. The CDR3 sequence is 15 residues long. Germline CDR1 is MNHEY and CDR2 is SVGEGT. The CDR3 here is CASSYSHPDRYEQYF. As DNA, the CDR3 is TGTGCCAGCAGTTACTCCCATCCCGACAGGTACGAGCAGTACTTC.

The chain's CDR3 is CATSRPINGELFF. DNA of the CDR3: TGTGCCACCAGCAGACCGATTAACGGGGAGCTGTTTTTT. The J gene is TRBJ2-2, the V gene TRBV15; D gene uncertain. Trimming removed 2 bases from V and 7 bases from J, with 8 bases in between. Germline V gene lookup returns CDR1 LNHNV and CDR2 YYDKDF (reference sequence). This CDR3 contains 13 residues.

As for this clone: The sample has other DNA sequences that encode this CDR3 too. CDR3 bases: TGTGCCAGCAGCTCTGGACAGATGAACACTGAAGCTTTCTTT. It specifies CASSSGQMNTEAFF. V is TRBV7-2 and J is TRBJ1-1; possible D gene TRBD1, 6 bases. Germline lookup yields CDR1 SGHTA and CDR2 FQGNSA. CDR3 length: 14 residues. The V end was cut by 4 bases, the J end by 0 bases, with 9 bases between.

The V gene is TRBV18, the J gene TRBJ1-3; D is unclear. Germline V gene lookup returns CDR1 KGHSH and CDR2 LQKENI. Deletions cut 3 bases from V and 7 bases from J, with 16 bases between. The CDR3 has 15 residues. For the CDR3, the DNA is TGTGCCAGCTCACCGGACCTCGGCGAGTTGAACACCATATATTTT. Protein sequence: CASSPDLGELNTIYF. The variable domain in full, completed from reference TRBV18 and TRBJ1-3, reads NAGVMQNPRHLVRRRGQEARLRCSPMKGHSHVYWYRQLPEEGLKFMVYLQKENIIDESGMPKERFSAEFPKEGPSILRIQQVVRGDSAAYFCASSPDLGELNTIYFGEGSWLTVV.

This chain uses TRBV7-2 with TRBJ1-4; D is perhaps TRBD1 (5 bases). There are 15 residues in the CDR3. Germline lookup yields CDR1 SGHTA and CDR2 FQGNSA. V was shortened by 5 bases and J by 4 bases, with 14 bases between the two germline ends. DNA of the CDR3: TGTGCCAGCAGCCGGAGTTCAGGGCTTAATGAAAAACTGTTTTTT. It encodes CASSRSSGLNEKLFF.